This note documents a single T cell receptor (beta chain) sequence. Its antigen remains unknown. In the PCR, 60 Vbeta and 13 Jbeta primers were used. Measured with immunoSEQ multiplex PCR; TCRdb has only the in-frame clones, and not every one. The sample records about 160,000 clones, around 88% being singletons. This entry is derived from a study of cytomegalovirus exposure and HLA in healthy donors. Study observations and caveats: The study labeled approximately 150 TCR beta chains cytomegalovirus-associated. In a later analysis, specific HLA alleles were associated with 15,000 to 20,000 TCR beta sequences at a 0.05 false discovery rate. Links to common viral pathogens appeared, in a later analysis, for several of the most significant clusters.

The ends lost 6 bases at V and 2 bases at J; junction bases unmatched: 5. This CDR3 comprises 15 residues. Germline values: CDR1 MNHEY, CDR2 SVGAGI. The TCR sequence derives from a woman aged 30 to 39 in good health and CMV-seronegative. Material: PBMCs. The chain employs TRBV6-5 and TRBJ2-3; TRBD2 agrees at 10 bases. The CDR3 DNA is TGTGCCAGCAGCTTACTAGCGGGGCTCACAGATACGCAGTATTTT. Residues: CASSLLAGLTDTQYF.